These 15 T cell receptor beta chains originate from one sample sequenced in a study of vaccination and CD4 T cells after COVID-19. The treatment here: roughly ten-day PBMC culture with coronavirus spike peptide pools or control peptides (ViraFEST assay). These receptors lack a known antigen. With the Oncomine TCR Beta short-read assay, DNA from cultured CD4+ T cells was sequenced. TCRdb re-derived calls from the PCR reads in MiXCR, one entry per CDR3 protein. The sample includes 20,000 to 25,000 distinct CDR3 sequences, approximately 57% of them seen just once. The specimen was CD4+ T cells from blood, cultured in vitro, collected after SARS-CoV-2 vaccination. These TCRs come from a human donor who received a COVID-19 vaccine.

The chain combines TRBV29-1 with TRBJ2-1, with D tentatively TRBD1 or TRBD2 (5 bases each). CDR3 length: 13 residues. CDR1 and CDR2 (germline): SQVTM, ANQGSEA. Trimming left V 8 bases short and J 8 bases short, with 19 bases between. This CDR3 is CSPLEQGSDEQFF. The CDR3 bases are TGCAGCCCCCTCGAGCAGGGTAGCGATGAGCAGTTCTTC.

The chain combines TRBV27 with TRBJ1-4; no firm D call. The CDR3 spans 12 residues. The germline V and J ends were trimmed by 7 bases and 14 bases, with 17 bases remaining between them. Germline loops: CDR1 MNHEY, CDR2 SMNVEV (reference sequence). Here the CDR3 reads CASKGLLLRLFF. In DNA, the CDR3 is TGTGCCAGCAAAGGACTCCTTCTTAGGCTGTTTTTT.

This clonotype was seen only a few times. The rearrangement links TRBV7-2 to TRBJ2-2; D possibly uses TRBD1 or TRBD2 (5 bases each). Germline CDR1 is SGHTA and CDR2 is FQGNSA. This CDR3 is built from 19 residues. Trimming stripped 4 bases from V and 1 base from J, with 22 bases between. This CDR3 reads CASSSHGAPRLLNTGELFF. In nucleotides, the CDR3 is TGTGCCAGCAGCTCCCACGGGGCCCCGAGGCTCTTGAACACCGGGGAGCTGTTTTTT.

In its sample, this clonotype was seen a few times. The rearrangement links TRBV7-2 to TRBJ1-3; D unresolved. V shed 1 base and J shed 2 bases, with 9 bases lying between them. The germline V gene encodes CDR1 SGHTA and CDR2 FQGNSA. This CDR3 is built from 15 residues. In DNA, the CDR3 is TGTGCCAGCAGCTTAGGACCCACCACTGGAAACACCATATATTTT. Translated: CASSLGPTTGNTIYF.

The rearrangement joins TRBV20-1 to TRBJ1-1; a weak D match, TRBD1 (6 bases). With 3 bases removed from V and 3 bases from J, the gap between germline ends came to 11 bases. CDR3 size: 13 residues. CDR1 DFQATT and CDR2 SNEGSKA come from the germline V gene (reference sequence). CDR3 nucleotides: TGCAGTGCTAGTTTAGGGGGGGACACTGAAGCTTTCTTT. Its translation: CSASLGGDTEAFF.

The chain has TRBV24-1 and TRBJ2-2; 12 positions match TRBD2. Germline lookup yields CDR1 KGHDR and CDR2 SFDVKD. The CDR3 consists of 17 residues. The V gene end was trimmed by 10 bases and the J gene end by 5 bases; junction bases not matched to a gene: 13. The CDR3: CATSSSGGAVLTGELFF. The CDR3, as DNA: TGTGCCACTTCCTCTAGCGGGGGGGCTGTCTTAACCGGGGAGCTGTTTTTT.

Here the CDR3 DNA reads TGTGCCTGGAGTGTATCCGGGAGCTCCTACGAGCAGTACTTC. This encodes CAWSVSGSSYEQYF. V gene TRBV30 combines with J gene TRBJ2-7, with a weak D call TRBD2 (6 bases). There are 14 residues in the CDR3. V lost 0 bases and J 0 bases, leaving 9 bases between the germline ends. Germline CDR1 is GTSNPN and CDR2 is SVGIG (reference sequence).

This clonotype occurred a few times. The rearrangement links TRBV11-3 to TRBJ2-2, with D hard to call. Germline CDR1 is SGHNT and CDR2 is YENEEA. V shed 5 bases and J shed 2 bases, with 12 bases lying between them. The CDR3 is 15 residues long. This CDR3 is CASSPRTSNTGELFF. The DNA for the CDR3 is TGTGCCAGCAGCCCCCGTACGAGCAACACCGGGGAGCTGTTTTTT.

The chain has TRBV12-3 or TRBV12-4 and TRBJ1-2, with D perhaps TRBD1 (5 bases). The CDR3 runs 12 residues. Trimming stripped 7 bases from V and 8 bases from J, with 14 bases between. The CDR3, as DNA: TGTGCCAGCACCTCGGGGGGAAGGGGCTACACCTTC. This codes for CASTSGGRGYTF.

Here the CDR3 DNA reads TGTGCCAGCACATCCGTCCGGGACAGGGGCTTCTCTGGAAACACCATATATTTT. It is translated as CASTSVRDRGFSGNTIYF. The rearrangement joins TRBV28 to TRBJ1-3; 10 positions agree with TRBD1. This CDR3 comprises 18 residues. V was pared by 7 bases and J by 0 bases, with 12 bases of the junction left unmatched. CDR1 MDHEN and CDR2 SYDVKM come from the germline V gene.

This chain uses TRBV2 with TRBJ2-3; TRBD2 is a possible D gene (6 bases). Trimming removed 2 bases from V and 2 bases from J, with 20 bases in between. This CDR3 is built from 18 residues. CDR1 SNHLY and CDR2 FYNNEI come from the germline V gene. The DNA of the CDR3 is TGTGCCAGCAGTGAACCGGAAGCGGGCAGGTACCTCACAGATACGCAGTATTTT. The encoded protein is CASSEPEAGRYLTDTQYF.

The chain couples TRBV12-5 to TRBJ1-1; tentative D call: TRBD1 (5 bases). The germline V gene has CDR1 LGHNT and CDR2 FRNRAP. CDR3 length: 16 amino acids. V was shortened by 6 bases and J by 1 base, with 18 bases between the two germline ends. The CDR3 region is CASGANQGYRNTEAFF. CDR3 bases: TGTGCTAGTGGCGCAAACCAGGGTTACCGGAACACTGAAGCTTTCTTT.

The chain joins TRBV30 to TRBJ2-3, with 11 bases aligning to TRBD2. The CDR3 covers 17 residues. After removal of 4 bases from V and 2 bases from J, the junction contained 11 bases not matched to a gene. CDR1 GTSNPN and CDR2 SVGIG come from the germline V gene (reference sequence). The CDR3 spells CAWTPLRLAGNTDTQYF. CDR3 in DNA: TGTGCCTGGACTCCCTTACGACTAGCGGGGAACACAGATACGCAGTATTTT.

This clonotype was found once. The V gene is TRBV5-4, the J gene TRBJ2-1; 8 nucleotides agree with TRBD1. The V gene's germline CDR1 is SGHNT and CDR2 YYREEE (reference sequence). The trim removed 4 bases at V and 3 bases at J, leaving 9 bases unmatched. The CDR3 runs 16 residues. CDR3 bases: TGTGCCAGCAGCAACTTAGGGACAGGCAGCTACAATGAGCAGTTCTTC. Amino acids: CASSNLGTGSYNEQFF.

This chain connects TRBV27 to TRBJ2-1; the match to TRBD1 covers 9 bases. Losses at the gene ends were 0 bases for V and 8 bases for J; bases not matched to a gene: 5. The CDR3 length is 15 residues. Germline loops: CDR1 MNHEY, CDR2 SMNVEV (reference sequence). CDR3 in DNA: TGTGCCAGCAGTTTATCCCGGACAGGGGTCGATGAGCAGTTCTTC. This gives the protein CASSLSRTGVDEQFF.